One and the same sample provided the 7 T cell receptor beta chains below, sequenced in a study of T cell changes during pregnancy in multiple sclerosis. Assay: immunoSEQ multiplex PCR; the TCRdb copy retains only in-frame clones and omits some. The data hold over 45,000 clones, with more than 85% observed a single time. Sequenced here: CD8+ T cells from peripheral blood mononuclear cells, sampled in the third trimester of pregnancy. The receptors here all came from a female donor with multiple sclerosis, enrolled in a pregnancy study.

The V and J genes are TRBV29-1 and TRBJ2-1; tentative D call: TRBD2 (5 bases). The CDR3 extends over 14 amino acids. Germline V gives CDR1 SQVTM, CDR2 ANQGSEA. Trimming cost V 7 bases and J 0 bases, with 13 bases left between them. CDR3 in DNA: TGCAGCGCCCCAGCGGTACTCTCCTACAATGAGCAGTTCTTC. Amino acid sequence: CSAPAVLSYNEQFF.

The chain couples TRBV9 to TRBJ1-2; a weak D match, TRBD1 (6 bases). The CDR3 loop spans 16 amino acids. The V gene lost 4 bases and the J gene lost 7 bases, with 23 bases spanning the gap. The germline V gene has CDR1 SGDLS and CDR2 YYNGEE. CDR3 coding DNA: TGTGCCAGCAGCTTCCAACAGGGCGTACTCCCCGGTGGCTACACCTTC. Its protein is CASSFQQGVLPGGYTF.

This clone was recorded once. The J gene is TRBJ1-1, the V gene TRBV5-6; 7 nucleotides line up with TRBD1. The V and J ends lost 4 bases and 4 bases, in that order; junction bases with no gene match: 7. CDR3 size: 14 residues. CDR1 and CDR2 from the germline V gene are SGHDT and YYEEEE. CDR3 protein: CASSLPGQPTEAFF. The CDR3 region has the DNA TGTGCCAGCAGCCTACCGGGACAGCCCACTGAAGCTTTCTTT.

Details on this clone: The junction and the germline gene differ at one end; a read error may be behind it. The V call is TRBV4-2, the J call TRBJ2-1; TRBD1 matches at 9 bases. Germline assignment: CDR1 LGHNA and CDR2 YNFKEQ. The CDR3 has 16 residues. CDR3 nucleotides: TGTGCCAGCAGGCAAGACGAGGGACAGGGTTCCAATGAGCAGTTCTTC. Translated, it gives CASRQDEGQGSNEQFF.

This clone appeared a single time. The chain recombines TRBV27 with TRBJ2-2; D remains unclear. V was clipped by 1 base and J by 4 bases, with 7 bases between them. Per germline, CDR1 MNHEY and CDR2 SMNVEV (reference sequence). There are 14 residues in the CDR3. The CDR3: CASSLYGGTGELFF. The DNA of the CDR3 is TGTGCCAGCAGTTTATACGGCGGCACCGGGGAGCTGTTTTTT.

The chain couples TRBV7-9 to TRBJ1-2; D uncertain. The CDR3 has 16 residues. Trimming removed 8 bases at V and 4 bases at J, with 23 bases between. The germline CDR1 and CDR2 sequences are SEHNR and FQNEAQ (reference sequence). The CDR3 DNA follows: TGTGCCAGCTCGCGAGGCACGCCATCTATCCCCTATGGCTACACCTTC. Protein product: CASSRGTPSIPYGYTF.

This clone showed up just once. The chain is built from TRBV4-2 and TRBJ2-1; possible D gene TRBD2, 5 bases. CDR3 length: 13 residues. The V end was cut by 0 bases, the J end by 9 bases, with 9 bases between. Germline CDR1 and CDR2: LGHNA and YNFKEQ. The CDR3 is CASSQEVGSEQFF. Here the CDR3 DNA reads TGTGCCAGCAGCCAAGAAGTTGGGAGTGAGCAGTTCTTC.